These T cell receptor beta chains were read from a single sample in a study of blood T cell repertoires in COVID-19. TCRdb keeps only in-frame clones here, not all; method: immunoSEQ multiplex PCR. The sample carries over 150,000 clones, roughly nine tenths recorded once. Sequencing used peripheral blood. The receptors were sampled from an older man with active or convalescent COVID-19. The CDR3 runs from the conserved cysteine through the conserved F or W. D genes are given only for firm matches.

TRBD2	TRBV29-1	TRBJ2-7	CSVVTSGSFYEQYF
NA	TRBV18	TRBJ1-2	CASSPRPGDYGYTF
TRBD1	TRBV29-1	TRBJ1-1	CSGGTGVNTEAFF
TRBD1	TRBV18	TRBJ2-2	CASSAGTANTGELFF
NA	TRBV7-2	TRBJ1-1	CASSSTGTRGTEAFF
TRBD2	TRBV7-2	TRBJ2-3	CASSPGLGTDTQYF
NA	TRBV29-1	TRBJ2-3	CSVDGIVTDTQYF
TRBD2	TRBV2	TRBJ2-3	CASSTSGSADTQYF
NA	TRBV5-1	TRBJ2-3	CASSLTVVPTDTQYF
TRBD1	TRBV6-4	TRBJ2-2	CASSDSTGQGRTGELFF
TRBD1	TRBV13	TRBJ1-2	CASSLRTGYGYTF
NA	TRBV5-1	TRBJ1-1	CASSSTQSNTEAFF
TRBD1	TRBV7-2	TRBJ2-3	CASSKRDRRDVADTQYF
TRBD2	TRBV16	TRBJ2-1	CASSQSRASGYNEQFF
NA	TRBV11-2	TRBJ1-3	CASSLRGLGNTIYF
NA	TRBV18	TRBJ1-1	CASSGSRGNTEAFF
NA	TRBV6-4	TRBJ2-3	CASSDQGGTDTQYF
TRBD2	TRBV18	TRBJ2-7	CASSEAGEQYF
TRBD1	TRBV2	TRBJ1-5	CASSRQGALNQPQHF
TRBD1	TRBV7-9	TRBJ1-2	CASSLDPGQGSGYTF
NA	TRBV18	TRBJ1-1	CASSPISTIQGAFF
TRBD1	TRBV9	TRBJ1-2	CASSATTGGHNYGYTF
TRBD1	TRBV10-2	TRBJ1-1	CASSVGTGRNTEAFF
NA	TRBV7-7	TRBJ2-7	CASSLAGGAYSYEQYF